The 21 T cell receptor beta chains reported below all come from one sample, sequenced in a study of identifying expanded T cells in peripheral blood. The method was immunoSEQ multiplex PCR; TCRdb's version includes in-frame clones alone and lacks a portion of them. The profile covers about 52,000 clones, with roughly 82% appearing a single time and approximately 14% taken by the ten largest. The source material was blood. Source of these receptors: a person aged 18-69 years in good health.

The V and J genes are TRBV5-5 and TRBJ1-2; no reliable D call. The germline gives CDR1 SGHKS, CDR2 YYEKEE (reference sequence). Trimming took off 0 bases at V and 4 bases at J, with 16 bases between the two ends. The CDR3 covers 16 residues. CDR3 nucleotides: TGTGCCAGCAGCTTGGCCGTGTCCGCATCCGTCTATGGCTACACCTTC. It specifies CASSLAVSASVYGYTF.

This clone has more than one count but fewer than ten. This chain uses TRBV4-2 with TRBJ1-1; D call uncertain. The CDR3 has 14 residues. The germline V and J ends were trimmed by 0 bases and 3 bases, with 8 bases remaining between them. The V gene's germline CDR1 is LGHNA and CDR2 YNFKEQ. The CDR3: CASSQEGGYTEAFF. Written as DNA, the CDR3 is TGTGCCAGCAGCCAAGAGGGAGGCTACACTGAAGCTTTCTTT.

The chain employs TRBV15 and TRBJ1-1; tentatively, D is TRBD1 (5 bases). The length of the CDR3 is 15 residues. Germline V CDR1 and CDR2: LNHNV, YYDKDF (reference sequence). The V and J ends lost 0 bases and 5 bases respectively, with 13 bases between them. The CDR3 loop reads CATSRDPGGGTEAFF. The CDR3 DNA follows: TGTGCCACCAGCAGAGATCCCGGGGGAGGGACTGAAGCTTTCTTT.

The rearrangement uses TRBV30 and TRBJ2-4, with 7 bases fitting TRBD1. In germline, CDR1 is GTSNPN, CDR2 SVGIG (reference sequence). Trimming removed 4 bases from V and 9 bases from J; junction bases left unmatched: 3. This CDR3 is 11 amino acids long. The CDR3 here is CAWTGGTIQYF. In DNA, the CDR3 is TGTGCCTGGACAGGGGGAACCATTCAGTACTTC.

The chain links TRBV10-1 to TRBJ2-5; D remains ambiguous. V was pared by 7 bases and J by 3 bases, with 6 bases between. The CDR3 is 11 residues long. Germline V gene data show CDR1 as WNHNN and CDR2 as SYGVQD (reference sequence). The CDR3 protein is CASKREETQYF. Here the CDR3 DNA reads TGCGCCAGCAAACGGGAAGAGACCCAGTACTTC.

V usage is TRBV5-1 and J usage is TRBJ2-5; D uncertain. V was trimmed by 5 bases and J by 4 bases, leaving 9 bases between them. Germline lookup yields CDR1 SGHRS and CDR2 YFSETQ. CDR3 length equals 12 residues. The CDR3 sequence: CASRRTGETQYF. CDR3 DNA: TGCGCCAGCAGGCGAACGGGAGAGACCCAGTACTTC.

V is TRBV5-4 and J is TRBJ2-1, with 14 bases identical to TRBD2. From germline, CDR1 is SGHNT and CDR2 YYREEE (reference sequence). With V trimmed by 3 bases and J by 7 bases, 9 bases remained unmatched. The CDR3 covers 17 residues. DNA for the CDR3: TGTGCCAGCAGCTCGGCGACTAGCGGGGGGGCCCAGAATGAGCAGTTCTTC. Protein sequence: CASSSATSGGAQNEQFF.

This chain connects TRBV5-1 to TRBJ2-3, with D unclear. This CDR3 is 12 amino acids long. CDR1 is SGHRS, CDR2 YFSETQ, per germline. V lost 6 bases and J lost 2, with 7 bases in between. In DNA form, the CDR3 reads TGCGCCAGCACCCCCAACACAGATACGCAGTATTTT. It encodes CASTPNTDTQYF. The variable domain in full, with the rest retrieved from reference TRBV5-1 and TRBJ2-3, is KAGVTQTPRYLIKTRGQQVTLSCSPISGHRSVSWYQQTPGQGLQFLFEYFSETQRNKGNFPGRFSGRQFSNSRSEMNVSTLELGDSALYLCASTPNTDTQYFGPGTRLTVL.

V is TRBV13 and J is TRBJ2-7; 9 nucleotides agree with TRBD2. This CDR3 is built from 16 residues. Germline V gene data show CDR1 as PRHDT and CDR2 as FYEKMQ (reference sequence). Losses at the gene ends were 5 bases for V and 1 base for J; bases not matched to a gene: 9. The CDR3 reads CASSATTSGLSYEQYF. CDR3 sequence (DNA): TGTGCCAGCAGCGCGACGACTAGCGGACTATCCTACGAGCAGTACTTC. Looking up the rest from reference TRBV13 and TRBJ2-7 gives the full variable domain: AAGVIQSPRHLIKEKRETATLKCYPIPRHDTVYWYQQGPGQDPQFLISFYEKMQSDKGSIPDRFSAQQFSDYHSELNMSSLELGDSALYFCASSATTSGLSYEQYFGPGTRLTVT.

The V gene is TRBV5-4, the J gene TRBJ2-7, with 8 positions matching TRBD1. Trimming removed 4 bases from V and 3 bases from J; junction bases left unmatched: 6. The CDR3 spans 14 residues. Per germline, CDR1 SGHNT and CDR2 YYREEE (reference sequence). The CDR3 loop is CASSKDRDFYEQYV. The CDR3 DNA is TGTGCCAGCAGCAAGGACAGGGACTTCTACGAGCAGTACGTC.

The chain has TRBV6-5 and TRBJ1-2; TRBD1 is a possible D gene (5 bases). V was trimmed by 5 bases and J by 10 bases, leaving 14 bases between them. Germline CDR1 and CDR2: MNHEY and SVGAGI. This CDR3 spans 12 amino acids. CDR3 region: CASSQMGDFYTF. The DNA for the CDR3 is TGTGCCAGCAGTCAAATGGGGGACTTCTACACCTTC.

This clone was counted between two and nine times. The rearrangement links TRBV29-1 to TRBJ2-1; D unresolved. This CDR3 is 14 amino acids long. Germline assignment: CDR1 SQVTM and CDR2 ANQGSEA. Trimming removed 1 base from V and 7 bases from J, with 14 bases in between. The CDR3 loop reads CSVEGQALGNEQFF. The CDR3 bases are TGCAGCGTTGAAGGTCAAGCGTTAGGGAATGAGCAGTTCTTC.

The V call is TRBV9, the J call TRBJ2-7; the match to TRBD2 covers 11 bases. V gave up 4 bases and J gave up 2 bases; unmatched junction bases: 5. Germline assignment: CDR1 SGDLS and CDR2 YYNGEE. There are 15 residues in the CDR3. The CDR3 region is CASSPRLAGTYEQYF. DNA for the CDR3: TGTGCCAGCAGCCCCCGACTAGCGGGGACCTACGAGCAGTACTTC.

The chain uses TRBV27 and TRBJ1-2; D gene ambiguous. V was clipped by 1 base and J by 2 bases, with 5 bases between them. Germline values: CDR1 MNHEY, CDR2 SMNVEV (reference sequence). This CDR3 region has 13 residues. CDR3 sequence: CASSLLGNYGYTF. CDR3 in DNA: TGTGCCAGCAGTTTATTGGGAAACTATGGCTACACCTTC.

The chain employs TRBV11-3 and TRBJ1-3, with D hard to call. The V end was cut by 1 base, the J end by 3 bases, with 4 bases between. The germline gives CDR1 SGHNT, CDR2 YENEEA. The CDR3 contains 13 residues. This CDR3 reads CASSLAVGNTIYF. The CDR3 DNA reads as TGTGCCAGCAGCTTAGCGGTTGGAAACACCATATATTTT.

V gene TRBV19 combines with J gene TRBJ1-6; D is ambiguous. Trimming took 3 bases from V and 11 from J, leaving 14 bases between them. This CDR3 has 14 residues. In germline, CDR1 is LNHDA, CDR2 SQIVND (reference sequence). CDR3 protein: CASSMKVLQAPLHF. Here the CDR3 DNA reads TGTGCCAGTAGTATGAAAGTACTCCAGGCACCCCTCCACTTT.

This chain connects TRBV2 to TRBJ2-7, with a weak D call TRBD1 (5 bases). In germline, CDR1 is SNHLY, CDR2 FYNNEI. With 6 bases removed from V and 0 bases from J, the gap between germline ends came to 9 bases. The CDR3 runs 13 residues. The CDR3 region has the DNA TGTGCCAGCAGCAGGGCACCCTCCTACGAGCAGTACGTC. Translation: CASSRAPSYEQYV.

This rearrangement joins TRBV7-3 to TRBJ2-3; tentative D call: TRBD2 (5 bases). This CDR3 is 15 amino acids long. Germline V gene lookup returns CDR1 SGHTA and CDR2 FQGTGA. The ends were cut back, 1 base at V and 5 bases at J, with 13 bases in the middle. CDR3 amino acids: CASSLSLALGDTQYF. Here the CDR3 DNA reads TGTGCCAGCAGCTTAAGTCTAGCTCTTGGAGATACGCAGTATTTT.

This chain joins TRBV2 and TRBJ2-2; D unclear. The CDR3 has 15 residues. V dropped 3 bases and J dropped 2 bases, with 10 bases sitting between them. Germline CDR1 reads SNHLY; CDR2 reads FYNNEI. CDR3 DNA: TGTGCCAGCAGTGATGGTCTGGCAAACACCGGGGAGCTGTTTTTT. As protein: CASSDGLANTGELFF. Full variable domain (remainder filled in from reference TRBV2 and TRBJ2-2): EPEVTQTPSHQVTQMGQEVILRCVPISNHLYFYWYRQILGQKVEFLVSFYNNEISEKSEIFDDQFSVERPDGSNFTLKIRSTKLEDSAMYFCASSDGLANTGELFFGEGSRLTVL.

This clone was seen just once. The chain employs TRBV21-1 and TRBJ2-7; the table's D call, TRBD2, was not checked against the DNA. TRBV21-1 is a pseudogene. The CDR3 consists of 17 residues. This chain's CDR3 is CASSKVLGLAEGHEQYF. The CDR3 DNA reads TGTGCCAGCAGCAAAGTCCTTGGACTAGCGGAAGGCCACGAGCAGTACTTC.

V gene TRBV10-2 combines with J gene TRBJ1-1; 7 bases are shared with TRBD1. Germline V gene sequence: CDR1 WSHSY, CDR2 SAAADI. CDR3 length: 12 amino acids. V shed 6 bases and J 7 bases; nucleotides not matched to a gene: 5. The CDR3, as DNA: TGCGCCAGCAGCGAGGGGGCAAGTGAAGCTTTCTTT. It yields the protein CASSEGASEAFF.